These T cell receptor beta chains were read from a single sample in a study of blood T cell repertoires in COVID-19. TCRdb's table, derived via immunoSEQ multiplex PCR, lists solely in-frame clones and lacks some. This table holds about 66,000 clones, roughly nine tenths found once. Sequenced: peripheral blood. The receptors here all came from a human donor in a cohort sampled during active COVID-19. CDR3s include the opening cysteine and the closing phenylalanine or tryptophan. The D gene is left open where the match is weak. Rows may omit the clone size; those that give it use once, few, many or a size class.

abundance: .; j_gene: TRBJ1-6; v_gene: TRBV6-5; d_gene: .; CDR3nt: TGTGCCAGCAGTTTCGACAGCAGCTCCTATAATTCACCCCTCCACTTT; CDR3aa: CASSFDSSSYNSPLHF
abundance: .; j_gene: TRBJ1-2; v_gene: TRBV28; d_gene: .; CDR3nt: TGTGCCAGCAGTTCCTCTGGGGCTAGGTTTGGCTACACCTTC; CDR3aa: CASSSSGARFGYTF
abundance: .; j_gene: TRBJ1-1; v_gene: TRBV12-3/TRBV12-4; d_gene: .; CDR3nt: TGTGCCAGCAGTCACCCTAGGGGGACTGAAGCTTTCTTT; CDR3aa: CASSHPRGTEAFF
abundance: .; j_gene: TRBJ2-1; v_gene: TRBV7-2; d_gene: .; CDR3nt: TGTGCCAGCAGCTTGACTAATGAGCAGTTCTTC; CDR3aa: CASSLTNEQFF
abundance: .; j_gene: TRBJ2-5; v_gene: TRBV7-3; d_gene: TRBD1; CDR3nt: TGTGCCAGCAGCTTACAGGGACAGGGAGAGACCCAGTACTTC; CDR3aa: CASSLQGQGETQYF
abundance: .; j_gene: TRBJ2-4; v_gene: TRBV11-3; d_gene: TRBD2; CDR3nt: TGTGCCAGCAGCTTGGGGGGGACCAAAAACATTCAGTACTTC; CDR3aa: CASSLGGTKNIQYF
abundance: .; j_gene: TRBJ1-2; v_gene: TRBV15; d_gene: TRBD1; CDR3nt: TGTGCCACCAGCAGGGACAGGGGCATCTATGGCTACACCTTC; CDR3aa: CATSRDRGIYGYTF
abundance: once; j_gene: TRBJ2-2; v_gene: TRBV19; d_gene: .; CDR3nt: TGTGCCAGTAGTATCAGAGGAACCGGGGAGCTGTTTTTT; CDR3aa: CASSIRGTGELFF
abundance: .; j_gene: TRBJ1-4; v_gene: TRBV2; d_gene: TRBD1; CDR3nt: TGTGCCAGCACTCGAAGCGGGACAGGGGTGGAAAAACTGTTTTTT; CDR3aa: CASTRSGTGVEKLFF
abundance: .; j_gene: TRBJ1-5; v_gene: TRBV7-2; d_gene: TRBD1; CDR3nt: TGTGCCAGCAGCAAAGGGACAGTTCATAGCAATCAGCCCCAGCATTTT; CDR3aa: CASSKGTVHSNQPQHF
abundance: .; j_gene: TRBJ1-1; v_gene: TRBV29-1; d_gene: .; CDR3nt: TGCAGCGTTGAAAGGCGAGGAGGTAAGATGAACACTGAAGCTTTCTTT; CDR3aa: CSVERRGGKMNTEAFF
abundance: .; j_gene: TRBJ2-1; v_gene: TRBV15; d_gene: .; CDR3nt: TGTGCCACCAGCACTTCAGGGAAAGTTGAGCAGTTCTTC; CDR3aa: CATSTSGKVEQFF
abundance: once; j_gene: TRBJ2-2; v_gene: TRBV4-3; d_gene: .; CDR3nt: TGCGCCAGCAGCCACGAACCGGCTAGCGCCAACACCGGGGAGCTGTTTTTT; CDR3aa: CASSHEPASANTGELFF
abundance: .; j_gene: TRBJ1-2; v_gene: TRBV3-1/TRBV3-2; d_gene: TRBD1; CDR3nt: TGTGCCAGCAGCCACCTCCTTGGACAGGGGGCGGGAGGCTACACCTTC; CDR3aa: CASSHLLGQGAGGYTF
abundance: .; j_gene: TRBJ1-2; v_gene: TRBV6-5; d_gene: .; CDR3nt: TGTGCCAGCCAGAAGACATCTAACTATGGCTACACCTTC; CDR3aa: CASQKTSNYGYTF
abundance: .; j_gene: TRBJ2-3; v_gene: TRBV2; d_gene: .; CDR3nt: TGTGCCAGCTGGAGAAATACGCAGTATTTT; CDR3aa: CASWRNTQYF
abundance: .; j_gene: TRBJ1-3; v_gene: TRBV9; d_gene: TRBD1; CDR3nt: TGTGCCAGCAGCGGAGGACAGGGGTACACCATATATTTT; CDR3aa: CASSGGQGYTIYF
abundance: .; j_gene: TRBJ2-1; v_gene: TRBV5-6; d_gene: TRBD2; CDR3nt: TGTGCCAGCAGCGGTAGCGGGGGGGCGTATGAGCAGTTCTTC; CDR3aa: CASSGSGGAYEQFF
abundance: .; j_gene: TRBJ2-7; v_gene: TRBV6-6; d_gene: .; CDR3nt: TGTGCCAGCAGTCCCCGGGTCAGCGGCTACGAGCAGTACTTC; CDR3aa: CASSPRVSGYEQYF
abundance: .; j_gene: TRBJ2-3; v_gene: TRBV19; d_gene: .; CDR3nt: TGTGCCAGTAGTATCCGGACTAGCACAGATACGCAGTATTTT; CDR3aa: CASSIRTSTDTQYF
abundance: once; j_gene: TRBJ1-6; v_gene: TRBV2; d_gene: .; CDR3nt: TGTGCCAGCAGTGTACAGGGATATAATTCACCCCTCCACTTT; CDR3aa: CASSVQGYNSPLHF
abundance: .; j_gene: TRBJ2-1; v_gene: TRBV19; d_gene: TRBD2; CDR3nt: TGTGCCACCCGTCCCGGGACTAGCGGGGGGGCTTTTGAGCAGTTCTTC; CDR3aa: CATRPGTSGGAFEQFF
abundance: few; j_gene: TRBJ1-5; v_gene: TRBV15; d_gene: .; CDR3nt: TGTGCCACCAGCAACTCTGTCGGTGCCGGCAATCAGCCCCAGCATTTT; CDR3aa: CATSNSVGAGNQPQHF
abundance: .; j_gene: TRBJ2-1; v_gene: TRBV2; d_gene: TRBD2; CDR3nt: TGTGCTACTCACGGGACTAGGGGTTACAATGAGCAGTTCTTC; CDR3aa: CATHGTRGYNEQFF
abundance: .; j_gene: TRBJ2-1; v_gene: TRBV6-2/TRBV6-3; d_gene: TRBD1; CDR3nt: TGTGCCAGCACCCCAACCGGGACAGGGCGGTATGAGCAGTTCTTC; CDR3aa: CASTPTGTGRYEQFF
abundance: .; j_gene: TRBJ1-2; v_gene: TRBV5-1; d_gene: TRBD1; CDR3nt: TGCGCCAGCAGCTTCGACAGGGACTATGGCTACACCTTC; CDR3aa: CASSFDRDYGYTF
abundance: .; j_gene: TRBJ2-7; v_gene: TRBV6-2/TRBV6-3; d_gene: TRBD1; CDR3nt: TGTGCCAGCAGTGATCGGGGACAGGGGGCCAACGAGCAGTACTTC; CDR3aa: CASSDRGQGANEQYF
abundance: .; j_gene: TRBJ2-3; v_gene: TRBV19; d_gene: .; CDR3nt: TGTGCCAGTAGACCGCCGGGAACAGATACGCAGTATTTT; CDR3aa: CASRPPGTDTQYF
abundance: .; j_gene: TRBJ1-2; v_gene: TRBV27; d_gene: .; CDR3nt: TGTGCCAGCAGTTTATCGAGTCTTATCGGGGGCTACACCTTC; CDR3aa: CASSLSSLIGGYTF
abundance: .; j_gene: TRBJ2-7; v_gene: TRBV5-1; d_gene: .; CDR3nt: TGCGCCAGCAGCACTGGAACGCGAGGCGACGAGCAGTACTTC; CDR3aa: CASSTGTRGDEQYF
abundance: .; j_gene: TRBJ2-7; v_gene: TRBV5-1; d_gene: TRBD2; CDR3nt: TGCGCCAGCAGCTTGAGCGGGAGTATGTCCTACGAGCAGTACTTC; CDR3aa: CASSLSGSMSYEQYF
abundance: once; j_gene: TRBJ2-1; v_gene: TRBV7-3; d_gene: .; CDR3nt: TGTGCCAGCAGCTTAGTTCCCGAGGGCGATGAGCAGTTCTTC; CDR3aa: CASSLVPEGDEQFF
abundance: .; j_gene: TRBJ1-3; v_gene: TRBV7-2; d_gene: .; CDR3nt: TGTGCCAGCAGCCCCGCTAGCTCTGGAAACACCATATATTTT; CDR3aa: CASSPASSGNTIYF
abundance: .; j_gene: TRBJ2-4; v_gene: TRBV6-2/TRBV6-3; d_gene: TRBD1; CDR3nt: TGTGCCAGCAGTCCACAGCGGACAGGGATTTTTGGCTTC; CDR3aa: CASSPQRTGIFGF
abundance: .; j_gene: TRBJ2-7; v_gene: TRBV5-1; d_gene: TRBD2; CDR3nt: TGCGCCAGCAGCTCCGTGACTAGCGGGAGTTGGGAGCAGTACTTC; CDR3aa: CASSSVTSGSWEQYF
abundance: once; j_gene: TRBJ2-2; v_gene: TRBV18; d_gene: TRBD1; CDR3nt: TGTGCCAGCTCACGCATTGGGACAGAGGGCACCGGGGAGCTGTTTTTT; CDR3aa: CASSRIGTEGTGELFF
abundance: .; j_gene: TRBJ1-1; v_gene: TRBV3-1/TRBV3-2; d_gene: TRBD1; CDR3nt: TGTGCCAGCAGCCACCGGGACAGGGGTACTGAAGCTTTCTTT; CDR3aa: CASSHRDRGTEAFF
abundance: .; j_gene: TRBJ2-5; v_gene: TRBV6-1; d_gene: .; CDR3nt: TGTGCCAGCAGTGAACAGGGGTGGGAGACCCAGTACTTC; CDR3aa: CASSEQGWETQYF
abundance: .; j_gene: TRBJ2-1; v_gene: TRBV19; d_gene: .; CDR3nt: TGTGCCAGTAGTGAAGGGTCAGGGGGGCGACATGAGCAGTTCTTC; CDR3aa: CASSEGSGGRHEQFF
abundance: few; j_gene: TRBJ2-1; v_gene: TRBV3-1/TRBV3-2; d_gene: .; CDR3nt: TGTGCCAGCAGCCAAGCCAGGGGTAGATCATACAATGAGCAGTTCTTC; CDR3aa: CASSQARGRSYNEQFF
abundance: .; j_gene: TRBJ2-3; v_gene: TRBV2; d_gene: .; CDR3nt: TGTGCCAGCAGTGAATCCCCTGCTAGCGCCGTGCAGTATTTT; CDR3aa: CASSESPASAVQYF
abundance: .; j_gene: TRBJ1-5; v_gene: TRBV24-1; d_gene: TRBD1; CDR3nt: TGTGCCACCAGTGATTCCGGGACAGGGTCATTACAGCCCCAGCATTTT; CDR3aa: CATSDSGTGSLQPQHF
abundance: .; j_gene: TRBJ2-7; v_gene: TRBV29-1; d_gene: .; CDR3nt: TGCAGCGTCCCGTTACGGAGCTCCTACGAGCAGTACTTC; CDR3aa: CSVPLRSSYEQYF
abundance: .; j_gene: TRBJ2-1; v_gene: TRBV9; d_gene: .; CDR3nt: TGTGCCAGCAGCCCATCTCAGCGTAGATACAATGAGCAGTTCTTC; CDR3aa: CASSPSQRRYNEQFF
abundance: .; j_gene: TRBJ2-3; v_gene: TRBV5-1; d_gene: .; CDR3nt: TGCGCCAGCAGCCCGTCGGGGGGCGTAAGGTTCACAGATACGCAGTATTTT; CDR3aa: CASSPSGGVRFTDTQYF
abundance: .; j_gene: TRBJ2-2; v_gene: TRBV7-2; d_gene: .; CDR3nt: TGTGCCAGCAGCGAGGGGAGACTAGGGAACACCGGGGAGCTGTTTTTT; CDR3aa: CASSEGRLGNTGELFF
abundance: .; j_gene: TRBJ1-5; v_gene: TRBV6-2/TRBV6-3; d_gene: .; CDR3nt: TGTGCCAGCAGTTACTATACAGGAACGGGTCAGCCCCAGCATTTT; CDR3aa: CASSYYTGTGQPQHF
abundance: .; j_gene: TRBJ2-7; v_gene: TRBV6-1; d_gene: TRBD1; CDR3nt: TGTGCCAGCAGTGAAGGGAACCTCGGACAGGAGGCCCTCTACGAGCAGTACTTC; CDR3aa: CASSEGNLGQEALYEQYF
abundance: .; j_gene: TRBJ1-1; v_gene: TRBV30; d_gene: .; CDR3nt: TGTGCCTGGAGCCAAGGGGACTTCGGGACTGAAGCTTTCTTT; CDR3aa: CAWSQGDFGTEAFF
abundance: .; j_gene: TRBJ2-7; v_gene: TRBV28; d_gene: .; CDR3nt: TGTGCCAGCAGCCCCTTTATCCCCCCCTACGAGCAGTACTTC; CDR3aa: CASSPFIPPYEQYF
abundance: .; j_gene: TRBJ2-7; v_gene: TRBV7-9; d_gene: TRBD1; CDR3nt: TGTGCCAGCAGCGCGACAGGGAACGAGCAGTACTTC; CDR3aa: CASSATGNEQYF